This record looks at one T cell receptor beta chain sequence and its context. No cognate antigen has been identified for it. The input lacks base qualities; no much larger clone sits a single base away. The time point label, read with the paper, signifies: baseline before first vaccination. Reading the label with the study, this specimen's treatment or condition is: meningococcal conjugate vaccine given as trial control. Samples from vaccinated people were obtained from the UK trials COV001 and COV002, which included a single-blind randomized controlled phase 2/3 trial of AZD1222 (ChAdOx1 nCoV-19) in healthy adults. Trial participant PBMC samples were collected at day 0 and day 28 after the second dose for TCRbeta chain sequencing. The CDR3 measures 13 amino acids from cysteine to phenylalanine. Only the CDR3 region is kept as DNA, spanning 39 bases read in frame from base 1. Reading the germline V gene gives CDR1 KGHSH and CDR2 LQKENI. V drops 3 bases and J drops 7 bases, leaving 12 bases in between.

The sample belongs to a study of T cell responses to AZD1222 COVID-19 vaccine (dated by TCRdb to the early 2020s). About the full investigation: TCR sequencing covered 233 trial participants: 200 to 210 given two doses of AZD1222 and about 26 given two doses of MenACWY control vaccine. Trial participants were enrolled by age into 18-55, 56-69 and 70-plus year subgroups, with roughly 160, 29 and 62 TCR-sequenced participants respectively. Paper-wide results and their limitations: Vaccine-associated CD4 TCRs spanned the whole spike protein, with dominant responses in regions 160-218 and 743-854. Because no day 14 peak-response samples were available, repertoires were characterized only after the peak T cell response. After two AZD1222 doses, both the breadth and the depth of spike-specific TCRs were significantly higher than at day 0 and than in MenACWY recipients. Conclusions about previously exposed vaccinees were limited because only a handful of AZD1222 recipients were SARS-CoV-2 seropositive at baseline. The 56-69-year group was small, and its depth increase did not reach significance, likely because of low power. Nearly half of unique spike-specific TCRs reportedly recognized epitopes outside regions mutated in the B.1.351 and B.1.1.7 variants. Participants were mostly white British and included more females than males, and it was suggested by the authors that clonal diversity may have been underestimated.

The CDR3 regions of human TCRbeta chains were analyzed by immunosequencing. Turning to the authors' computational methods: TCRs in the repertoires were compared against a reference library of SARS-CoV-2-specific TCRs that had been generated with the MIRA antigen-specificity platform. Breadth meant the fraction of unique TCRs that were SARS-CoV-2-associated, whereas depth meant the fraction of total T cells that were SARS-CoV-2-associated. Using the MIRA data, each spike-specific TCR was assigned both to the spike region to which the TCR was reactive and to a CD4 or CD8 class. Log10-transformed breadth and depth values were compared by one-way ANOVA with Sidak's multiple comparisons tests. Not all clones reach the TCRdb copy of this immuneACCESS table, which keeps in-frame sequences only. Checked studies attribute under half of the gap to unresolved V genes and leave the rest unexplained. The DNA was the basis for D and trimming; V, J and clone size are from that table. A total of 120,000 or so clones appear in this sample, approximately 85% of them only once. Approximately 19% of the sample comes from the top ten.

This clonotype was sampled from an adult in good health. The input for sequencing was peripheral blood, taken on day 0 of MenACWY control vaccination. The chain is assembled from TRBV18 and TRBJ1-2; the best D guess is TRBD1, with 5 bases matching. The bases are TGTGCCAGCTCACCTACTACAGGTGGTGGCTACACCTTC. Translated, it reads CASSPTTGGGYTF. Supplemented by the reference TRBV18 and TRBJ1-2 proteins around the CDR3, the complete variable domain is NAGVMQNPRHLVRRRGQEARLRCSPMKGHSHVYWYRQLPEEGLKFMVYLQKENIIDESGMPKERFSAEFPKEGPSILRIQQVVRGDSAAYFCASSPTTGGGYTFGSGTRLTVV.